The 10 T cell receptor beta chains reported below all come from one sample, sequenced in a study of OX40 agonist ivuxolimab in advanced cancers. The repertoire was sequenced with immunoSEQ multiplex PCR; TCRdb's copy has only in-frame clones and lacks some. The sample contains roughly 66,000 clones, roughly nine tenths of which appear only once. The source material was CD4+ or CD8+ T cells sorted from blood, sampled in a trial of the OX40 agonist ivuxolimab. These receptors all come from an adult with an advanced solid tumor such as melanoma, head and neck, liver or kidney cancer.

The rearrangement joins TRBV6-5 to TRBJ1-5; no clear D. Germline loops: CDR1 MNHEY, CDR2 SVGAGI. This CDR3 has 13 residues. Trimming cost V 5 bases and J 4 bases, with 9 bases left between them. CDR3 residues: CASSMDGNQPQHF. CDR3 DNA: TGTGCCAGCAGTATGGACGGAAATCAGCCCCAGCATTTT.

The sample holds a few counts of this clone. The gene calls are TRBV30 and TRBJ1-2, with TRBD1 as a possible D gene (6 bases). Germline CDR1 reads GTSNPN; CDR2 reads SVGIG (reference sequence). V shed 2 bases and J shed 3 bases, with 10 bases lying between them. The CDR3 contains 13 residues. CDR3 loop: CAWSPQGDYGYTF. The CDR3 DNA is TGTGCCTGGAGTCCACAGGGAGACTATGGCTACACCTTC. The whole variable domain, filled in from reference TRBV30 and TRBJ1-2, reads SQTIHQWPATLVQPVGSPLSLECTVEGTSNPNLYWYRQAAGRGLQLLFYSVGIGQISSEVPQNLSASRPQDRQFILSSKKLLLSDSGFYLCAWSPQGDYGYTFGSGTRLTVV.

This chain connects TRBV5-1 to TRBJ2-1; D not resolved. CDR3 length equals 16 residues. Germline-derived CDR1 and CDR2 are SGHRS and YFSETQ. The V and J ends lost 4 bases and 4 bases respectively, with 18 bases between them. CDR3 coding DNA: TGCGCCAGCAGCCCCCCACAGATTCTGCGGTACAATGAGCAGTTCTTC. It specifies CASSPPQILRYNEQFF. Combining the CDR3 with reference TRBV5-1 and TRBJ2-1 gives the whole variable domain KAGVTQTPRYLIKTRGQQVTLSCSPISGHRSVSWYQQTPGQGLQFLFEYFSETQRNKGNFPGRFSGRQFSNSRSEMNVSTLELGDSALYLCASSPPQILRYNEQFFGPGTRLTVL.

The chain links TRBV7-8 to TRBJ1-2, with D perhaps matching TRBD1 (6 bases). V was clipped by 1 base and J by 7 bases, with 13 bases between them. This CDR3 spans 14 amino acids. Looked up from germline, CDR1 is SGHVS and CDR2 is FQNEAQ. The CDR3 protein is CASSLETGRGGYTF. CDR3 in DNA: TGTGCCAGCAGCTTAGAGACAGGACGTGGTGGCTACACCTTC. Drawing the rest from reference TRBV7-8 and TRBJ1-2, the complete variable domain is GAGVSQSPRYKVAKRGQDVALRCDPISGHVSLFWYQQALGQGPEFLTYFQNEAQLDKSGLPSDRFFAERPEGSVSTLKIQRTQQEDSAVYLCASSLETGRGGYTFGSGTRLTVV.

The sample holds a few counts of this clone. The V call is TRBV10-3, the J call TRBJ1-1; D remains ambiguous. Germline loops: CDR1 ENHRY, CDR2 SYGVKD. V was clipped by 6 bases and J by 4 bases, with 9 bases between them. The CDR3 covers 12 residues. The CDR3 sequence: CAIRDLGTEAFF. DNA of the CDR3: TGTGCCATCAGGGACCTGGGCACTGAAGCTTTCTTT.

This clone was counted between two and nine times. The chain employs TRBV9 and TRBJ2-1; the D gene could be TRBD1 or TRBD2 (5 bases each). The germline gives CDR1 SGDLS, CDR2 YYNGEE. This CDR3 is built from 14 residues. The germline V and J ends were trimmed by 6 bases and 3 bases, with 13 bases remaining between them. The CDR3 DNA is TGTGCCAGCACGGGACCGAACCTCTACAATGAGCAGTTCTTC. This gives the protein CASTGPNLYNEQFF.

CDR3 amino acids: CASSPGTSGNIQYF. For the CDR3, the DNA is TGTGCCAGCAGCCCCGGGACTAGTGGGAACATTCAGTACTTC. The chain has TRBV11-2 and TRBJ2-4, with 8 bases aligning to TRBD2. The CDR3 totals 14 residues. CDR1 SGHAT and CDR2 FQNNGV come from the germline V gene. Losses at the gene ends were 5 bases for V and 7 bases for J; bases not matched to a gene: 7.

The chain uses TRBV6-5 and TRBJ2-5, with 7 bases matching TRBD1. CDR3 length equals 15 residues. V was clipped by 6 bases and J by 1 base; unmatched bases: 8. Germline CDR1 and CDR2: MNHEY and SVGAGI. Written as DNA, the CDR3 is TGTGCCAGCAGACCTTTAGGGGGCCTCCAAGAGACCCAGTACTTC. Encoded protein: CASRPLGGLQETQYF.

V is TRBV7-2 and J is TRBJ1-6; D may be TRBD1 (5 bases). The CDR3 has 14 residues. CDR1 is SGHTA and CDR2 is FQGNSA in the germline V gene. Deletions cut 8 bases from V and 6 bases from J, with 14 bases between. Here the CDR3 reads CASHSRVGNSPLHF. CDR3 DNA sequence: TGTGCCAGCCATAGCAGGGTTGGTAATTCACCCCTCCACTTT.

V is TRBV11-2 and J is TRBJ2-1; 10 bases are a match to TRBD1. Germline V gene lookup returns CDR1 SGHAT and CDR2 FQNNGV. There are 15 residues in the CDR3. V shed 4 bases and J 2 bases; nucleotides not matched to a gene: 2. The CDR3 loop is CASSSGQGAYNEQFF. The CDR3 DNA follows: TGTGCCAGCAGCTCAGGACAGGGGGCCTACAATGAGCAGTTCTTC.